One and the same sample provided the 30 T cell receptor beta chains below, sequenced in a study of OX40 agonist ivuxolimab in advanced cancers. The table came from immunoSEQ multiplex PCR; TCRdb's copy has only in-frame clones and leaves some out. This sample has about 86,000 clones; approximately 90% occur once, and the top ten carry roughly 1.5%. Sequencing used CD4+ or CD8+ T cells sorted from blood, obtained in a trial of the OX40 agonist ivuxolimab. Source of these receptors: an adult with an advanced solid tumor such as melanoma, head and neck, liver or kidney cancer.

The rearrangement links TRBV6-6 to TRBJ1-5; possibly TRBD1 for D (5 bases). The CDR3 extends over 15 amino acids. Germline V gene lookup returns CDR1 MNHNY and CDR2 SVGAGI (reference sequence). The V gene lost 7 bases and the J gene lost 7 bases, with 20 bases spanning the gap. In nucleotides, the CDR3 is TGTGCCAGCAAAGGGGCGCAGTATACGGGACAGCCCCAGCATTTT. Protein product: CASKGAQYTGQPQHF.

This chain links TRBV5-1 with TRBJ2-5; the D gene is possibly TRBD2 (6 bases). This CDR3 has 14 amino acids. Germline lookup yields CDR1 SGHRS and CDR2 YFSETQ. The V gene lost 4 bases and the J gene lost 0 bases, with 10 bases spanning the gap. DNA of the CDR3: TGCGCCAGCAGCACCACTAGCAACCAAGAGACCCAGTACTTC. This sequence encodes CASSTTSNQETQYF.

The J gene is TRBJ2-2, the V gene TRBV18, with TRBD1 as a possible D gene (6 bases). The CDR3 length is 16 residues. Per germline, CDR1 KGHSH and CDR2 LQKENI. V was shortened by 0 bases and J by 1 base, with 9 bases between the two germline ends. The CDR3 is CASSPPGTLNTGELFF. CDR3 nucleotides: TGTGCCAGCTCACCACCCGGGACATTGAACACCGGGGAGCTGTTTTTT.

V and J are TRBV19 and TRBJ2-3; 14 positions match TRBD2. Germline CDR1 LNHDA, CDR2 SQIVND (reference sequence). CDR3 size: 16 residues. The V and J ends lost 4 bases and 12 bases, in that order; junction bases with no gene match: 12. CDR3 region: CASSTYSGTSGGAQYF. CDR3 DNA: TGTGCCAGTAGTACTTATTCCGGGACTAGCGGGGGCGCACAGTATTTT.

A note on this clone: Distinct nucleotide sequences in the sample also encode this CDR3. This chain links TRBV11-2 with TRBJ2-3; D gene ambiguous. Trimming removed 2 bases at V and 6 bases at J, with 3 bases between. The germline V gene has CDR1 SGHAT and CDR2 FQNNGV. CDR3 length: 11 amino acids. For the CDR3, the DNA is TGTGCCAGCAGCTTAAGGGATACGCAGTATTTT. It yields the protein CASSLRDTQYF.

Here the CDR3 DNA reads TGTGCCACCAGCAGAGATCGGGCAGGGCACACTGAAGCTTTCTTT. Protein product: CATSRDRAGHTEAFF. The chain employs TRBV15 and TRBJ1-1; D may be TRBD1 (5 bases). CDR1 LNHNV and CDR2 YYDKDF come from the germline V gene (reference sequence). The V gene lost 0 bases and the J gene lost 3 bases, with 11 bases spanning the gap. This CDR3 contains 15 residues.

The chain employs TRBV15 and TRBJ2-3; D uncertain. The CDR3 loop spans 14 amino acids. The germline V gene encodes CDR1 LNHNV and CDR2 YYDKDF (reference sequence). V was clipped by 0 bases and J by 0 bases, with 4 bases between them. The CDR3 region is CATSRDLSTDTQYF. Written as DNA, the CDR3 is TGTGCCACCAGCAGAGATCTGAGCACAGATACGCAGTATTTT. The whole variable domain, filled in from reference TRBV15 and TRBJ2-3, reads DAMVIQNPRYQVTQFGKPVTLSCSQTLNHNVMYWYQQKSSQAPKLLFHYYDKDFNNEADTPDNFQSRRPNTSFCFLDIRSPGLGDTAMYLCATSRDLSTDTQYFGPGTRLTVL.

This chain connects TRBV5-1 to TRBJ2-1; TRBD1 matches at 10 bases. The CDR3 is made up of 16 amino acids. With V trimmed by 4 bases and J by 0 bases, 4 bases remained unmatched. Germline assignment: CDR1 SGHRS and CDR2 YFSETQ. The CDR3 is CASSGGQGSSYNEQFF. DNA for the CDR3: TGCGCCAGCAGCGGGGGACAGGGGAGCTCCTACAATGAGCAGTTCTTC.

This clone was seen more than once but under ten times. V and J are TRBV7-9 and TRBJ2-3; D unresolved. The ends were cut back, 5 bases at V and 3 bases at J, with 9 bases in the middle. Looked up from germline, CDR1 is SEHNR and CDR2 is FQNEAQ (reference sequence). The CDR3 is 13 residues long. The DNA of the CDR3 is TGTGCCAGCAGCCCCTCTGGAACAGATACGCAGTATTTT. Its protein is CASSPSGTDTQYF.

This chain uses TRBV19 with TRBJ2-5; no clear D. The CDR3 covers 13 residues. Trimming cost V 3 bases and J 0 bases, with 5 bases left between them. CDR1 is LNHDA, CDR2 SQIVND, per germline (reference sequence). CDR3 sequence: CASSISNQETQYF. The CDR3 nucleotides are TGTGCCAGTAGTATCTCCAACCAAGAGACCCAGTACTTC.

CDR3 sequence reads: CASSQSRDRVRSPLHF. In DNA, the CDR3 is TGCGCCAGCAGTCAATCGAGGGACAGGGTCCGCTCACCCCTCCACTTT. V gene TRBV23-1 combines with J gene TRBJ1-6; 9 nucleotides match TRBD1. TRBV23-1 is labeled an ORF, and its function is uncertain. The CDR3 totals 16 residues. The junction had 7 bases not matched to a gene; V was cut back by 0 bases and J by 10 bases.

The chain carries TRBV2 and TRBJ2-5, with unresolved D. V lost 4 bases to trimming and J lost 1 base, with 10 bases between them. The CDR3 extends over 14 amino acids. The germline V gene has CDR1 SNHLY and CDR2 FYNNEI. The CDR3 loop reads CASSGMRTQETQYF. CDR3 DNA sequence: TGTGCCAGCAGTGGAATGAGGACCCAAGAGACCCAGTACTTC.

This clone was seen a handful of times. The rearrangement uses TRBV5-4 and TRBJ1-4; D is perhaps TRBD1 (6 bases). Germline V gene lookup returns CDR1 SGHNT and CDR2 YYREEE (reference sequence). The CDR3 is 15 amino acids. Trimming shortened V by 0 bases and J by 7 bases, and 13 bases separated the two germline ends. In nucleotides, the CDR3 is TGTGCCAGCAGCTTGGGGGGGGGCGCGTCTGAAAAACTGTTTTTT. Its translation is CASSLGGGASEKLFF.

The chain has TRBV6-5 and TRBJ2-7, with TRBD2 identical over 7 bases. The length of the CDR3 is 14 residues. Germline assignment: CDR1 MNHEY and CDR2 SVGAGI. The V and J ends lost 1 base and 4 bases, in that order; junction bases with no gene match: 4. Here the CDR3 reads CASSYLGGRYEQYF. CDR3 nucleotide sequence: TGTGCCAGCAGTTACTTGGGAGGGAGGTACGAGCAGTACTTC.

About this clone: This CDR3 is also generated by other DNA sequences in the sample. This chain uses TRBV5-1 with TRBJ1-1; D gene ambiguous. The CDR3 has 13 amino acids. V lost 0 bases and J lost 4, with 7 bases in between. Germline V CDR1 and CDR2: SGHRS, YFSETQ. The CDR3 protein is CASSLGRGTEAFF. The CDR3 DNA is TGCGCCAGCAGCTTGGGTCGAGGCACTGAAGCTTTCTTT.

The gene calls are TRBV5-1 and TRBJ2-3; maybe TRBD1 (6 bases). Trimming shortened V by 0 bases and J by 3 bases, and 11 bases separated the two germline ends. Looked up from germline, CDR1 is SGHRS and CDR2 is YFSETQ. This CDR3 spans 15 amino acids. CDR3 DNA: TGCGCCAGCAGCTTGGAACAGGGACCAACAGATACGCAGTATTTT. It yields the protein CASSLEQGPTDTQYF.

This clone occurred a few times. The chain recombines TRBV6-4 with TRBJ1-6, with D possibly being TRBD1 (5 bases). V was trimmed by 3 bases and J by 6 bases, leaving 12 bases between them. This CDR3 comprises 15 residues. Germline loops: CDR1 MRHNA, CDR2 SNTAGT. The CDR3 here is CASSERTQLNSPLHF. The CDR3 nucleotides are TGTGCCAGCAGTGAGAGGACACAACTTAATTCACCCCTCCACTTT.

The rearrangement joins TRBV9 to TRBJ2-1; 7 bases agree with TRBD2. CDR3 length: 17 residues. CDR1 SGDLS and CDR2 YYNGEE come from the germline V gene. V shed 0 bases, J shed 7 bases, and the junction held 13 bases outside the gene matches. CDR3 sequence (DNA): TGTGCCAGCAGCGTAGATGTGGGAGGGAGTGCTGTGAATGAGCAGTTCTTC. Protein sequence: CASSVDVGGSAVNEQFF.

J is TRBJ1-1 and V is TRBV30; perhaps TRBD1 as D (6 bases). V was trimmed by 0 bases and J by 0 bases, leaving 20 bases between them. The CDR3 is made up of 18 amino acids. Per germline, CDR1 GTSNPN and CDR2 SVGIG (reference sequence). As DNA, the CDR3 is TGTGCCTGGAGTGTACTCGGGGGGCGAAGTGGTTTGAACACTGAAGCTTTCTTT. As protein: CAWSVLGGRSGLNTEAFF.

The genes are TRBV6-6 and TRBJ2-7, with 8 bases lining up with TRBD1. CDR1 MNHNY and CDR2 SVGAGI come from the germline V gene (reference sequence). Trimming took 5 bases from V and 4 from J; bases not matched to a gene: 7. This CDR3 contains 14 residues. The CDR3 spells CASSRQGSRYEQYF. CDR3 DNA: TGTGCCAGCAGTAGACAGGGGTCGAGGTACGAGCAGTACTTC.

A few counts support this clone. The rearrangement links TRBV10-3 to TRBJ2-7, with TRBD2 as a possible D gene (6 bases). Trimming stripped 3 bases from V and 7 bases from J, with 7 bases between. The CDR3 is made up of 11 amino acids. The germline CDR1 and CDR2 sequences are ENHRY and SYGVKD. The CDR3 coding sequence is TGTGCCATCAGTGATGGGGGGGAGCAGTACTTC. This sequence encodes CAISDGGEQYF.

This chain links TRBV14 with TRBJ2-2; D gene unclear. The CDR3 has 13 residues. V was pared by 1 base and J by 4 bases, with 4 bases between. Germline CDR1 SGHDN, CDR2 FVKESK. The CDR3 coding sequence is TGTGCCAGCAGCCAAGTTTTCACCGGGGAGCTGTTTTTT. It encodes CASSQVFTGELFF.

This chain connects TRBV16 to TRBJ2-2; 9 bases match TRBD1. This CDR3 has 16 residues. The V gene's germline CDR1 is KGHSY and CDR2 FQNENV. After removal of 3 bases from V and 6 bases from J, the junction contained 8 bases not matched to a gene. In DNA form, the CDR3 reads TGTGCCAGCAGCCACGGACAGGGGATAGTCCCCGGGGAGCTGTTTTTT. Translation: CASSHGQGIVPGELFF. Using reference TRBV16 and TRBJ2-2 for the parts outside the CDR3, the full variable domain is GEEVAQTPKHLVRGEGQKAKLYCAPIKGHSYVFWYQQVLKNEFKFLISFQNENVFDETGMPKERFSAKCLPNSPCSLEIQATKLEDSAVYFCASSHGQGIVPGELFFGEGSRLTVL.

This chain links TRBV30 with TRBJ1-2; D might be TRBD1 (6 bases). Trimming removed 4 bases at V and 9 bases at J, with 18 bases between. Germline CDR1 reads GTSNPN; CDR2 reads SVGIG (reference sequence). This CDR3 has 13 residues. CDR3 in DNA: TGTGCCTGGAACAGGGTCGTCAAGGTCCGCTACACCTTC. Translation gives CAWNRVVKVRYTF.

The chain uses TRBV9 and TRBJ1-3, with a weak D call TRBD1 (5 bases). The CDR3 covers 14 residues. The germline gives CDR1 SGDLS, CDR2 YYNGEE. V dropped 0 bases and J dropped 2 bases, with 6 bases sitting between them. The CDR3 here is CASSVGGPGNTIYF. The CDR3 bases are TGTGCCAGCAGCGTAGGGGGACCTGGAAACACCATATATTTT.

This clone occurred a few times. The chain carries TRBV27 and TRBJ2-7; no firm D call. Trimming left V 2 bases short and J 1 base short, with 9 bases between. CDR1 and CDR2 from the germline V gene are MNHEY and SMNVEV (reference sequence). This CDR3 spans 14 amino acids. CDR3 in amino acids: CASSLTVDSYEQYF. Here the CDR3 DNA reads TGTGCCAGCAGTTTAACGGTCGATTCCTACGAGCAGTACTTC.

The gene calls are TRBV10-1 and TRBJ1-1; a possible D gene is TRBD1 (5 bases). This CDR3 contains 13 residues. Trimming shortened V by 6 bases and J by 5 bases, and 13 bases separated the two germline ends. The germline CDR1 and CDR2 sequences are WNHNN and SYGVQD (reference sequence). CDR3 bases: TGCGCCAGCAGCGGTGGGGGGATGACTGAAGCTTTCTTT. It specifies CASSGGGMTEAFF.

The CDR3 sequence is CASSFRGNYGYTF. The DNA of the CDR3 is TGTGCCAGCAGCTTTAGAGGAAACTATGGCTACACCTTC. V usage is TRBV6-1 and J usage is TRBJ1-2; no clear D. CDR1 MNHNS and CDR2 SASEGT come from the germline V gene. The CDR3 covers 13 residues. The V gene lost 6 bases and the J gene lost 2 bases, with 10 bases spanning the gap.

This clone is a singleton in its sample. This CDR3 is CASSSRQGRAGYTF. CDR3 nucleotide sequence: TGTGCCAGCAGTTCCCGACAGGGGCGGGCTGGCTACACCTTC. The V and J genes are TRBV6-5 and TRBJ1-2, with TRBD1 identical over 8 bases. CDR1 is MNHEY and CDR2 is SVGAGI in the germline V gene. The CDR3 runs to 14 residues. V was pared by 4 bases and J by 7 bases, with 8 bases of the junction left unmatched.

V gene TRBV11-2 combines with J gene TRBJ1-5; D gene ambiguous. Trimming removed 3 bases from V and 0 bases from J, with 6 bases in between. Germline CDR1 is SGHAT and CDR2 is FQNNGV. This CDR3 is 14 amino acids long. The CDR3 region has the DNA TGTGCCAGCAGCTTTTCGAATAGCAATCAGCCCCAGCATTTT. As protein: CASSFSNSNQPQHF.